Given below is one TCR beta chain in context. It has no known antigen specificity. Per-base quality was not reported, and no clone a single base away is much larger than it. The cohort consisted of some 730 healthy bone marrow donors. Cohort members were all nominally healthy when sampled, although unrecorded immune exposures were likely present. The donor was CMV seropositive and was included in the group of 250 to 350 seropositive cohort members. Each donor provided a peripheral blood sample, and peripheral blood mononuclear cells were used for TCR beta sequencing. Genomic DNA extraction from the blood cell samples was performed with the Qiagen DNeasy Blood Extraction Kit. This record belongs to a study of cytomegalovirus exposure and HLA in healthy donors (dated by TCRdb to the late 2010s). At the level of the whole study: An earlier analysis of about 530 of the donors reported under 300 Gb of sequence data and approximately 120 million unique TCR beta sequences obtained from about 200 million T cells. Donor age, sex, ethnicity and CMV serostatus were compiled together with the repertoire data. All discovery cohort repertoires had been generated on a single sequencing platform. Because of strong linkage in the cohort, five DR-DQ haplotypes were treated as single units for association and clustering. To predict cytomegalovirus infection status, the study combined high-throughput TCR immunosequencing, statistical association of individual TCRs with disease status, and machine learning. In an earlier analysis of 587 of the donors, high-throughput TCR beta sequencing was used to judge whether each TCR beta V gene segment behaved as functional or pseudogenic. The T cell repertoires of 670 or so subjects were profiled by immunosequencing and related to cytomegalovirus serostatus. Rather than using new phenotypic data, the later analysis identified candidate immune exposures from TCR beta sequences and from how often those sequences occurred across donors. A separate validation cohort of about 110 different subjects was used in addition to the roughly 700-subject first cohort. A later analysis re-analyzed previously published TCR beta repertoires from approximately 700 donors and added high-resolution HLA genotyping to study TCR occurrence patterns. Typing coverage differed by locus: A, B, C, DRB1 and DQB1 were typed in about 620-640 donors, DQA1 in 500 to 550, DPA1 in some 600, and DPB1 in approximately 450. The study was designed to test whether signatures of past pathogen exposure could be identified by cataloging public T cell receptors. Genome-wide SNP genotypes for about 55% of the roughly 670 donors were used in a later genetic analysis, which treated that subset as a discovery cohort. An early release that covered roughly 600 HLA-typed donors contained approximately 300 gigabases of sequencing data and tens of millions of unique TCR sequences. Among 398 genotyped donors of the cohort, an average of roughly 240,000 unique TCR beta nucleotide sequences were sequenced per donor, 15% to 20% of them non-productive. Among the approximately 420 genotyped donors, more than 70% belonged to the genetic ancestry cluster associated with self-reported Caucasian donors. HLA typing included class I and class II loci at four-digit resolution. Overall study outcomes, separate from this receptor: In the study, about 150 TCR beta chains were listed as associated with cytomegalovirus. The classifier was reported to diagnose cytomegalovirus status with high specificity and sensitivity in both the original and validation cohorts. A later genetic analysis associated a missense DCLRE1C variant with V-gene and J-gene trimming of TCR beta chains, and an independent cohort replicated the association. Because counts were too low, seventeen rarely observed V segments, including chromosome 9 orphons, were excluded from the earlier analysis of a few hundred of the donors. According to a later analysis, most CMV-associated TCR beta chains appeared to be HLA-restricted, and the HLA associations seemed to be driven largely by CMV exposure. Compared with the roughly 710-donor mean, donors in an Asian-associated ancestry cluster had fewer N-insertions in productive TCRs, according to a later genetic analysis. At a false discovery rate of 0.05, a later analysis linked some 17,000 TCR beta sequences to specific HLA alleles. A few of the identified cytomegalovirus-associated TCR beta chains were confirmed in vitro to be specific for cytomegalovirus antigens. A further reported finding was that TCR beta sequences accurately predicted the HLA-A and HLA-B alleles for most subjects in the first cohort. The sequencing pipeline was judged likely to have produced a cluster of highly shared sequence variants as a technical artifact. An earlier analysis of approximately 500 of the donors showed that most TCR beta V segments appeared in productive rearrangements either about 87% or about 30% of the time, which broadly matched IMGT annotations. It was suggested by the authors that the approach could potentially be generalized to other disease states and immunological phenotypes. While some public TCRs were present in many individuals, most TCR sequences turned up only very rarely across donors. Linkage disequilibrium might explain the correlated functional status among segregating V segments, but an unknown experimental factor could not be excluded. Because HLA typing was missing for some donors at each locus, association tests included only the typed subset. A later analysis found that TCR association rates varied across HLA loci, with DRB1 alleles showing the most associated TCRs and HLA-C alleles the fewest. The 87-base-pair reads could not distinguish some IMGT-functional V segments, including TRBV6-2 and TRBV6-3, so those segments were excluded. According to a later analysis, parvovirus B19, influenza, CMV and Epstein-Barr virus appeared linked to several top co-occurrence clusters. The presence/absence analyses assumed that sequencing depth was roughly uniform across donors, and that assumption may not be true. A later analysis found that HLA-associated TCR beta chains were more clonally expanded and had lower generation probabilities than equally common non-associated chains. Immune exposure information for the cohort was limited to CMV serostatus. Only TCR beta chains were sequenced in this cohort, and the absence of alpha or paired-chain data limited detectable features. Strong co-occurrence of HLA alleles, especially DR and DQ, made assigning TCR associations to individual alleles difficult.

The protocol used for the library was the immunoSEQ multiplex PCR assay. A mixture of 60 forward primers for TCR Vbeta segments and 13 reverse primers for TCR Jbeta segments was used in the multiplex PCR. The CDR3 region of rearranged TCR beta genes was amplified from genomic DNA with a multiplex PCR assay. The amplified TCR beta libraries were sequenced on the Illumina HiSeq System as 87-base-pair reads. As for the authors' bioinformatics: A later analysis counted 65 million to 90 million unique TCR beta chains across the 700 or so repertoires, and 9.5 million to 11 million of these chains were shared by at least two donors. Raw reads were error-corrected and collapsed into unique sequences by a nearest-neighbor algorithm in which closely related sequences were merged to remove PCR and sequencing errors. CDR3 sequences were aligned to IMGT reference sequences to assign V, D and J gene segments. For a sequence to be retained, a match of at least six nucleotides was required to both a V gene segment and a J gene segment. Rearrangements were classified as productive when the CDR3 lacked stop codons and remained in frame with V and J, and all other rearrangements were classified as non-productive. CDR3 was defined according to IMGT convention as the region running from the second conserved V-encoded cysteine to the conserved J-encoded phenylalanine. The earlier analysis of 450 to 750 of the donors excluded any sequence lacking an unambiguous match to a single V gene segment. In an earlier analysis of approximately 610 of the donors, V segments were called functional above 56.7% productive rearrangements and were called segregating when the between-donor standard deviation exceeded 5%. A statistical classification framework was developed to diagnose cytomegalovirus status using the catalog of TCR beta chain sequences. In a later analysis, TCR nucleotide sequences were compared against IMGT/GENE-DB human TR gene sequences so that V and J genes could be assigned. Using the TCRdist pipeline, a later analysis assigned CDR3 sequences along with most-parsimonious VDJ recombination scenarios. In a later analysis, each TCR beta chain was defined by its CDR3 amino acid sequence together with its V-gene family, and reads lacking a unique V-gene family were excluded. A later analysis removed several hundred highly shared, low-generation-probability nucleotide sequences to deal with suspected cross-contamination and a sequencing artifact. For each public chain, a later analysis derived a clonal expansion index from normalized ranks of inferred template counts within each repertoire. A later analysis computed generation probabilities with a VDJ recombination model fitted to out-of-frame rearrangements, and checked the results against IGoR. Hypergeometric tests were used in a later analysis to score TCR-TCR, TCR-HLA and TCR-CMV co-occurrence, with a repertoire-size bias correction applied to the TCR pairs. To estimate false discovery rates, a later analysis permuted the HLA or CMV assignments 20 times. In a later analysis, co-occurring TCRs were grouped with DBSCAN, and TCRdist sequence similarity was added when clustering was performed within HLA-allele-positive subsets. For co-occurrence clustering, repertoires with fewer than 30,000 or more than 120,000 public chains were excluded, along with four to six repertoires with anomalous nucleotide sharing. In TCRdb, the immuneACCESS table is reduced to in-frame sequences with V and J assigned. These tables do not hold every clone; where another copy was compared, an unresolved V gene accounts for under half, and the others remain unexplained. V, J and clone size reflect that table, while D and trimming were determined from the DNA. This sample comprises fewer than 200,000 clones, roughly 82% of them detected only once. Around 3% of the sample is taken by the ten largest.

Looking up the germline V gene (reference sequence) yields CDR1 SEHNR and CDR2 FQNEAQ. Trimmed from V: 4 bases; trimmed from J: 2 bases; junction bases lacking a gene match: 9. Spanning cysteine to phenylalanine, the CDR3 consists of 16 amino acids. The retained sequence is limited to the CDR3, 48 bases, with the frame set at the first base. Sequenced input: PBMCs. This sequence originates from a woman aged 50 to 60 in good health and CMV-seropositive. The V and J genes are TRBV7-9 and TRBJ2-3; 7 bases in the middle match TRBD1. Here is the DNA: TGTGCCAGCAGCTCCCGGGACAGTGTTACCACAGATACGCAGTATTTT. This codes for CASSSRDSVTTDTQYF.